The next 16 T cell receptor beta chains were all read from a single sample in a study of cytomegalovirus exposure and HLA in healthy donors. Amplification used 60 Vbeta primers and 13 Jbeta primers. Assay: immunoSEQ multiplex PCR; the TCRdb copy retains only in-frame clones and omits some. The sample includes under 55,000 clones, 60% to 75% seen only once; the top ten take approximately 10%. The specimen was PBMCs. Receptors were obtained from a woman aged 45 to 65 in good health and CMV-seronegative.

The V gene is TRBV11-1, the J gene TRBJ2-1; the D gene is possibly TRBD1 (5 bases). The CDR3 length is 15 residues. Germline-derived CDR1 and CDR2 are SGHAT and FQDESV (reference sequence). Between the trimmed V and J ends, which lost 2 bases and 9 bases, there was a span of 17 bases. CDR3 coding DNA: TGTGCCAGCAGCTTAATATGGGGTAGGGGAATTGAGCAGTTCTTC. Translating gives CASSLIWGRGIEQFF.

The CDR3: CASSSPGQGPNQPQHF. DNA for the CDR3: TGTGCCAGCAGCTCACCGGGACAGGGACCCAATCAGCCCCAGCATTTT. The chain uses TRBV7-2 and TRBJ1-5; 9 bases fit TRBD1. After removal of 4 bases from V and 3 bases from J, the junction contained 7 bases not matched to a gene. CDR1 is SGHTA, CDR2 FQGNSA, per germline. This CDR3 has 16 amino acids.

The chain carries TRBV28 and TRBJ2-1, with D possibly TRBD2 on 5 matching bases. The CDR3 extends over 11 amino acids. V was cut by 10 bases and J by 5 bases, with 9 bases left in between. Germline values: CDR1 MDHEN, CDR2 SYDVKM. The CDR3 DNA reads as TGTGCCACCGTGGGAGACAATGAGCAGTTCTTC. Its translation: CATVGDNEQFF.

The table lists this clone with a few counts. V is TRBV11-3 and J is TRBJ2-2; maybe TRBD1 (6 bases). V was trimmed by 0 bases and J by 6 bases, leaving 17 bases between them. CDR3 length equals 17 residues. CDR1 is SGHNT and CDR2 is YENEEA in the germline V gene. CDR3 DNA sequence: TGTGCCAGCAGCTTAGATTTCCCAGGGGACAATGCCGGGGAGCTGTTTTTT. Translation gives CASSLDFPGDNAGELFF.

This clone was observed once. The gene calls are TRBV19 and TRBJ1-2; possibly TRBD1 for D (6 bases). This CDR3 contains 14 residues. Per germline, CDR1 LNHDA and CDR2 SQIVND (reference sequence). V dropped 7 bases and J dropped 2 bases, with 14 bases sitting between them. The CDR3, as DNA: TGTGCCAGTAACGCACAGGGAGCGAACTATGGCTACACCTTC. Encoded protein: CASNAQGANYGYTF.

J is TRBJ2-1 and V is TRBV11-3, with D maybe TRBD1 (6 bases). The CDR3 spans 13 residues. Trimming removed 5 bases from V and 9 bases from J, with 14 bases in between. Germline lookup yields CDR1 SGHNT and CDR2 YENEEA. CDR3 protein: CASSPTGRGEQFF. The CDR3 region has the DNA TGTGCCAGCAGCCCTACAGGGCGAGGTGAGCAGTTCTTC.

This chain links TRBV6-6 with TRBJ2-2, with D uncertain. CDR3 size: 15 residues. Deletions cut 1 base from V and 0 bases from J, with 6 bases between. Germline lookup yields CDR1 MNHNY and CDR2 SVGAGI (reference sequence). The CDR3 spells CASSYFDSNTGELFF. DNA of the CDR3: TGTGCCAGCAGTTACTTCGACTCGAACACCGGGGAGCTGTTTTTT.

The chain uses TRBV5-1 and TRBJ2-1; 7 bases match TRBD1. Germline lookup yields CDR1 SGHRS and CDR2 YFSETQ. Losses at the gene ends were 5 bases for V and 6 bases for J; bases not matched to a gene: 8. The CDR3 is made up of 14 amino acids. The CDR3 nucleotides are TGCGCCAGCAGACCGGGACAGCTTCTCAATGAGCAGTTCTTC. Its translation is CASRPGQLLNEQFF.

Concerning this clone itself: Compared with germline, one end of the junction differs, possibly owing to a read error. This chain connects TRBV9 to TRBJ2-1; tentatively, D is TRBD2 (6 bases). Germline V lookup: CDR1 SGDLS, CDR2 YYNGEE. CDR3 size: 15 residues. In nucleotides, the CDR3 is TGTGCCGGCAGCGTGCGCGGGGACTCGGGGAATGAGCAGTTCTTC. Protein: CAGSVRGDSGNEQFF. Looking up the rest from reference TRBV9 and TRBJ2-1 gives the full variable domain: DSGVTQTPKHLITATGQRVTLRCSPRSGDLSVYWYQQSLDQGLQFLIQYYNGEERAKGNILERFSAQQFPDLHSELNLSSLELGDSALYFCAGSVRGDSGNEQFFGPGTRLTVL.

V is TRBV5-1 and J is TRBJ1-2; D is perhaps TRBD1 (5 bases). V dropped 5 bases and J dropped 5 bases, with 13 bases sitting between them. Germline loops: CDR1 SGHRS, CDR2 YFSETQ. CDR3 size: 13 residues. The DNA of the CDR3 is TGCGCCAGCAGTTTCGAGACAGATTATGGCTACACCTTC. This translates into CASSFETDYGYTF.

The rearrangement joins TRBV5-6 to TRBJ2-6; TRBD2 might be the D (6 bases). Germline values: CDR1 SGHDT, CDR2 YYEEEE. The CDR3 sequence is 15 residues long. V lost 2 bases and J lost 2, with 8 bases in between. The CDR3 DNA is TGTGCCAGCAGCTTCGGACTACCTGGGGCCAACGTCCTGACTTTC. Translation gives CASSFGLPGANVLTF.

This clone was counted between two and nine times. V gene TRBV6-1 combines with J gene TRBJ1-1, with D uncertain. Germline-derived CDR1 and CDR2 are MNHNS and SASEGT. This CDR3 has 14 residues. V was trimmed by 2 bases and J by 1 base, leaving 8 bases between them. CDR3 sequence: CASSEMMRNTEAFF. The CDR3 coding sequence is TGTGCCAGCAGTGAAATGATGCGGAACACTGAAGCTTTCTTT.

The chain employs TRBV18 and TRBJ2-1, with 7 bases lining up with TRBD2. V lost 6 bases to trimming and J lost 5 bases; unmatched junction nucleotides: 4. This CDR3 has 13 amino acids. Germline CDR1 is KGHSH and CDR2 is LQKENI. The CDR3 reads CASSRGTNNEQFF. Here the CDR3 DNA reads TGTGCCAGCTCCCGTGGGACTAACAATGAGCAGTTCTTC.

The chain is built from TRBV6-1 and TRBJ2-7; 10 bases map to TRBD1. CDR1 and CDR2 from the germline V gene are MNHNS and SASEGT. After removal of 2 bases from V and 5 bases from J, the junction contained 9 bases not matched to a gene. This CDR3 has 16 residues. In nucleotides, the CDR3 is TGTGCCAGCAGTGAAAATCTGCCCGGGACAGGGGACGAGCAGTACTTC. It is translated as CASSENLPGTGDEQYF.

This clone is labeled medium-sized. The gene calls are TRBV7-8 and TRBJ2-5; 9 bases fit TRBD2. CDR3 size: 14 residues. Germline assignment: CDR1 SGHVS and CDR2 FQNEAQ. V lost 8 bases, J lost 4 bases, and 8 bases stayed unmatched. The CDR3 DNA reads TGTGCCAGCCGCGCTAGCGGGACATCAGAGACCCAGTACTTC. The encoded protein is CASRASGTSETQYF. The entire variable domain, with the rest obtained from reference TRBV7-8 and TRBJ2-5, is as follows: GAGVSQSPRYKVAKRGQDVALRCDPISGHVSLFWYQQALGQGPEFLTYFQNEAQLDKSGLPSDRFFAERPEGSVSTLKIQRTQQEDSAVYLCASRASGTSETQYFGPGTRLLVL.

The chain joins TRBV11-2 to TRBJ2-5; weak D call: TRBD1 (6 bases). V was shortened by 1 base and J by 5 bases, with 8 bases between the two germline ends. CDR1 is SGHAT and CDR2 is FQNNGV in the germline V gene. CDR3 size: 13 residues. Here the CDR3 reads CASSLVRGETQYF. The CDR3 region has the DNA TGTGCCAGCAGCTTAGTGAGGGGGGAGACCCAGTACTTC.